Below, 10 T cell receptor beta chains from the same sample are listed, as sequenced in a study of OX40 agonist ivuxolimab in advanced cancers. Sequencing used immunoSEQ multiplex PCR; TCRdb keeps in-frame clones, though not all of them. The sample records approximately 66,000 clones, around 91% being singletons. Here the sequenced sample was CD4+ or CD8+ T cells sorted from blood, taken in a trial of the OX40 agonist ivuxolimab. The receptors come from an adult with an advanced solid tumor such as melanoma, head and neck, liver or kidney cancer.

For the CDR3, the DNA is TGCGCCAGCAGCTTGGCGCGGATGGGGAACACTGAAGCTTTCTTT. It yields the protein CASSLARMGNTEAFF. This chain uses TRBV5-1 with TRBJ1-1; no clear D gene. Per the germline V gene, CDR1 is SGHRS and CDR2 is YFSETQ. The CDR3 is 15 residues long. The V and J ends lost 0 bases and 1 base respectively, with 10 bases between them.

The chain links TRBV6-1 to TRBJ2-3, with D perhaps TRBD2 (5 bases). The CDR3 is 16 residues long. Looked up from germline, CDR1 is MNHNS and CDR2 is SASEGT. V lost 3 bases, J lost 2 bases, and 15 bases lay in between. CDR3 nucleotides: TGTGCCAGCAGTGATTGGATACTAGATTTCACAGATACGCAGTATTTT. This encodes CASSDWILDFTDTQYF.

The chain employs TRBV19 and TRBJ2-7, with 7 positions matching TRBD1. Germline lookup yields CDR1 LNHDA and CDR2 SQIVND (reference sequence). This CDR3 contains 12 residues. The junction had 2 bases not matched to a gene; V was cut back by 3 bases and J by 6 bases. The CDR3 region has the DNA TGTGCCAGTAGTATGGACAGGCGCGAGCAGTACTTC. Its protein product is CASSMDRREQYF.

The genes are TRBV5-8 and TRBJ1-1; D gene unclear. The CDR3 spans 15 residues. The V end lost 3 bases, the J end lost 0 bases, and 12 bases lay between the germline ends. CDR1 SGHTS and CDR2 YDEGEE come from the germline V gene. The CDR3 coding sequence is TGTGCCAGCAGCTACTCTGAGGAGATGAACACTGAAGCTTTCTTT. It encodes CASSYSEEMNTEAFF.

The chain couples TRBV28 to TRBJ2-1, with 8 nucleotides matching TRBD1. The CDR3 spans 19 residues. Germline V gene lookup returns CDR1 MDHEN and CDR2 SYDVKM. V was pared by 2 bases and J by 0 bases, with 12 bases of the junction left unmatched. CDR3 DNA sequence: TGTGCCAGCAGTTTAGGGGACAGGTTCGACGTGAGCTCCTACAATGAGCAGTTCTTC. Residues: CASSLGDRFDVSSYNEQFF.

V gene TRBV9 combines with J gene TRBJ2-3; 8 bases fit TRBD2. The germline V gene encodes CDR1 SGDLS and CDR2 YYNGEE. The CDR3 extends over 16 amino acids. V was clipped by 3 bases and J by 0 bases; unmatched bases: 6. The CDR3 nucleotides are TGTGCCAGCAGCGGCCTAGCGGGCCCTAGCACAGATACGCAGTATTTT. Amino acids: CASSGLAGPSTDTQYF.

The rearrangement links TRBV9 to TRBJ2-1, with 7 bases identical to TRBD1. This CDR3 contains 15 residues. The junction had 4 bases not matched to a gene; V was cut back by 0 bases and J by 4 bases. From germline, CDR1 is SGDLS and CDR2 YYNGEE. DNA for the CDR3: TGTGCCAGCAGCGTAGATACAGGGGAGTACAATGAGCAGTTCTTC. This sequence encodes CASSVDTGEYNEQFF.

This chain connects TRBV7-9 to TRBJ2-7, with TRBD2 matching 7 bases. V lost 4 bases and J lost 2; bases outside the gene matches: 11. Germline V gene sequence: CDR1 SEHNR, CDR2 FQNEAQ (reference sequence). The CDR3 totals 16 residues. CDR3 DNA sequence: TGTGCCAGCAGCTATACAGGCGGGAGCGGGGCCTACGAGCAGTACTTC. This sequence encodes CASSYTGGSGAYEQYF.

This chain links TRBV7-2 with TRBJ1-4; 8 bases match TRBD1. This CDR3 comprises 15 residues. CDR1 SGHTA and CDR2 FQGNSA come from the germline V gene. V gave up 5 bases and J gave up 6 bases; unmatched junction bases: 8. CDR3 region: CASSPDQGAYEKLFF. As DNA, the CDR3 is TGTGCCAGCAGCCCGGACCAGGGGGCGTATGAAAAACTGTTTTTT.

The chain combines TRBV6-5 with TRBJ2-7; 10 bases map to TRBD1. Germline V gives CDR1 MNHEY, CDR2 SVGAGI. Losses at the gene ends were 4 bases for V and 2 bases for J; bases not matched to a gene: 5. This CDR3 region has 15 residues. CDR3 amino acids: CASSSGTGETYEQYF. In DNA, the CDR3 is TGTGCCAGCAGTTCCGGGACAGGGGAAACCTACGAGCAGTACTTC.